These 31 T cell receptor beta chains were sequenced from one sample in a study of T cell clonotyping in hematopoietic cell transplantation. Profiled with immunoSEQ multiplex PCR; TCRdb holds only in-frame clones, not every one. The table records fewer than 80,000 clones, around 94% of them present only once. The specimen sequenced was peripheral blood mononuclear cells. These receptors were taken from a middle-aged man in good health. Some clones in this sample may be carry-over from other donors' samples.

This clone was seen just once. The rearrangement uses TRBV2 and TRBJ2-7, with D tentatively TRBD1 (5 bases). CDR3 size: 14 residues. CDR1 is SNHLY and CDR2 is FYNNEI in the germline V gene. Trimming removed 4 bases from V and 2 bases from J, with 12 bases in between. The CDR3 spells CASSGAGSAYEQYF. For the CDR3, the DNA is TGTGCCAGCAGTGGTGCAGGGTCCGCCTACGAGCAGTACTTC.

The chain recombines TRBV4-2 with TRBJ1-1; D possibly corresponds to TRBD1 (5 bases). V was pared by 5 bases and J by 0 bases, with 7 bases between. The length of the CDR3 is 13 residues. CDR1 LGHNA and CDR2 YNFKEQ come from the germline V gene. The DNA of the CDR3 is TGTGCCAGCAGCAGGGGCCTGAACACTGAAGCTTTCTTT. Translated: CASSRGLNTEAFF.

The CDR3 spells CSVYGLTKTDTQYF. The CDR3 coding sequence is TGCAGCGTCTATGGGTTGACGAAGACAGATACGCAGTATTTT. The J gene is TRBJ2-3, the V gene TRBV29-1, with unresolved D. In germline, CDR1 is SQVTM, CDR2 ANQGSEA. V shed 6 bases and J shed 3 bases, with 16 bases lying between them. The CDR3 sequence is 14 residues long.

The genes are TRBV7-2 and TRBJ2-7; no definite D call. Germline loops: CDR1 SGHTA, CDR2 FQGNSA. This CDR3 has 14 residues. Trimming left V 6 bases short and J 4 bases short, with 16 bases between. The CDR3 is CASRSGRFGYEQYF. The CDR3 coding sequence is TGTGCCAGCAGATCTGGACGGTTTGGTTACGAGCAGTACTTC. The full variable domain, in which reference TRBV7-2 and TRBJ2-7 provide the parts outside the CDR3, is GAGVSQSPSNKVTEKGKDVELRCDPISGHTALYWYRQSLGQGLEFLIYFQGNSAPDKSGLPSDRFSAERTGGSVSTLTIQRTQQEDSAVYLCASRSGRFGYEQYFGPGTRLTVT.

V is TRBV6-5 and J is TRBJ2-1, with D perhaps TRBD1 (6 bases). The CDR3 extends over 13 amino acids. The V and J ends lost 4 bases and 8 bases respectively, with 12 bases between them. The germline gives CDR1 MNHEY, CDR2 SVGAGI. CDR3 protein: CASSSGRGDEQFF. CDR3 nucleotide sequence: TGTGCCAGCAGTTCGGGCAGGGGCGATGAGCAGTTCTTC.

The J gene is TRBJ2-5, the V gene TRBV30, with 9 bases identical to TRBD1. The CDR3 has 14 amino acids. V was clipped by 4 bases and J by 5 bases; unmatched bases: 8. Germline V gene data show CDR1 as GTSNPN and CDR2 as SVGIG (reference sequence). The CDR3 DNA is TGTGCCTGGATTGGGACAGGGCTCGGGGAGACCCAGTACTTC. It translates to CAWIGTGLGETQYF.

The chain links TRBV9 to TRBJ1-1; D is undetermined. From germline, CDR1 is SGDLS and CDR2 YYNGEE. Trimming shortened V by 0 bases and J by 5 bases, and 14 bases separated the two germline ends. The CDR3 runs 15 residues. The CDR3 DNA reads TGTGCCAGCAGCGTAGCTACCAGTACATTTACTGAAGCTTTCTTT. It yields the protein CASSVATSTFTEAFF. The full variable domain, rest sourced from reference TRBV9 and TRBJ1-1, is DSGVTQTPKHLITATGQRVTLRCSPRSGDLSVYWYQQSLDQGLQFLIQYYNGEERAKGNILERFSAQQFPDLHSELNLSSLELGDSALYFCASSVATSTFTEAFFGQGTRLTVV.

V and J are TRBV19 and TRBJ1-4, with D perhaps TRBD1 (5 bases). Germline-derived CDR1 and CDR2 are LNHDA and SQIVND (reference sequence). V gave up 6 bases and J gave up 8 bases, with 19 bases separating them. CDR3 length: 15 amino acids. CDR3 bases: TGTGCCAGTAGCTCCATACGAGGGGACGGCGAAAAACTGTTTTTT. Translating gives CASSSIRGDGEKLFF. Using reference TRBV19 and TRBJ1-4 for the parts outside the CDR3, the full variable domain is DGGITQSPKYLFRKEGQNVTLSCEQNLNHDAMYWYRQDPGQGLRLIYYSQIVNDFQKGDIAEGYSVSREKKESFPLTVTSAQKNPTAFYLCASSSIRGDGEKLFFGSGTQLSVL.

The chain links TRBV7-2 to TRBJ2-7; 10 bases align to TRBD2. The V and J ends lost 1 base and 7 bases, in that order; junction bases with no gene match: 7. Germline V gene sequence: CDR1 SGHTA, CDR2 FQGNSA. CDR3 length: 15 residues. CDR3 sequence: CASSLGVLAGPEQYF. The CDR3 DNA sequence: TGTGCCAGCAGCTTAGGGGTACTAGCGGGGCCAGAGCAGTACTTC. The entire variable domain, with the rest obtained from reference TRBV7-2 and TRBJ2-7, is as follows: GAGVSQSPSNKVTEKGKDVELRCDPISGHTALYWYRQSLGQGLEFLIYFQGNSAPDKSGLPSDRFSAERTGGSVSTLTIQRTQQEDSAVYLCASSLGVLAGPEQYFGPGTRLTVT.

The gene calls are TRBV2 and TRBJ1-3; a weak D match, TRBD1 (5 bases). CDR1 is SNHLY, CDR2 FYNNEI, per germline. The V end was cut by 8 bases, the J end by 1 base, with 12 bases between. CDR3 length equals 14 residues. CDR3 coding DNA: TGTGCCAGCTCTCTTGGGGGGTCTGGAAACACCATATATTTT. Translated, it gives CASSLGGSGNTIYF.

In its sample, this clone was seen a few times. The J gene is TRBJ1-6, the V gene TRBV7-8; D is unresolved. CDR3 length: 13 amino acids. Trimming cost V 4 bases and J 10 bases, with 11 bases left between them. In germline, CDR1 is SGHVS, CDR2 FQNEAQ. The CDR3 DNA is TGTGCCAGCAGCTCCCTCCGGAACTCACCCCTCCACTTT. Its translation is CASSSLRNSPLHF.

The CDR3 DNA reads as TGCAGCGTGGCAAACAATGAGCAGTTCTTC. Residues: CSVANNEQFF. This rearrangement joins TRBV29-1 to TRBJ2-1; no clear D. The V end was cut by 6 bases, the J end by 5 bases, with 5 bases between. Germline values: CDR1 SQVTM, CDR2 ANQGSEA. The CDR3 is made up of 10 amino acids.

In regard to this clone: Other DNA sequences in the sample encode the same CDR3. This rearrangement joins TRBV28 to TRBJ1-2; D not certain. This CDR3 region has 11 residues. From germline, CDR1 is MDHEN and CDR2 SYDVKM. Trimming removed 6 bases from V and 2 bases from J, with 4 bases in between. This CDR3 is CASRQNYGYTF. DNA of the CDR3: TGTGCCAGCAGGCAAAACTATGGCTACACCTTC.

The V call is TRBV4-1, the J call TRBJ2-3, with D maybe TRBD1 (5 bases). This CDR3 comprises 16 residues. Trimming left V 0 bases short and J 1 base short, with 11 bases between. The germline V gene has CDR1 MGHRA and CDR2 YSYEKL. The CDR3 region is CASSQELGARTDTQYF. The CDR3 nucleotides are TGCGCCAGCAGCCAAGAGTTAGGGGCGCGCACAGATACGCAGTATTTT.

The V call is TRBV2, the J call TRBJ2-2, with 10 bases identical to TRBD1. Per the germline V gene, CDR1 is SNHLY and CDR2 is FYNNEI. The CDR3 contains 14 residues. J gave up 5 bases and V 6 bases, and 3 bases lay outside the gene matches. In nucleotides, the CDR3 is TGTGCCAGCAGAAGGACAGGGGGAACCGGGGAGCTGTTTTTT. Translated: CASRRTGGTGELFF.

The V call is TRBV11-2, the J call TRBJ2-7, with TRBD2 identical over 7 bases. The CDR3 has 16 amino acids. Germline V gene lookup returns CDR1 SGHAT and CDR2 FQNNGV. V trimming: 3 bases; J trimming: 3 bases; junction bases outside the gene matches: 11. CDR3 bases: TGTGCCAGCAGCTTGTCCTTCGTGGGGGGGATCTACGAGCAGTACTTC. Amino acid sequence: CASSLSFVGGIYEQYF.

This chain connects TRBV29-1 to TRBJ1-1; D is uncertain. This CDR3 has 10 amino acids. CDR1 is SQVTM and CDR2 is ANQGSEA in the germline V gene. For the CDR3, the DNA is TGCAGGGCGGGGAGCACTGAAGCTTTCTTT. Translating gives CRAGSTEAFF.

CDR3 sequence: CSVEIPPGGQYNEQFF. CDR3 nucleotides: TGCAGCGTTGAAATCCCTCCGGGAGGGCAGTACAATGAGCAGTTCTTC. The chain uses TRBV29-1 and TRBJ2-1; 8 bases are a match to TRBD2. The CDR3 sequence is 16 residues long. Per germline, CDR1 SQVTM and CDR2 ANQGSEA. The V and J ends lost 2 bases and 4 bases, in that order; junction bases with no gene match: 10.

The rearrangement links TRBV30 to TRBJ1-4; D remains unclear. The V gene's germline CDR1 is GTSNPN and CDR2 SVGIG (reference sequence). The CDR3 is 13 residues long. V dropped 0 bases and J dropped 6 bases, with 8 bases sitting between them. The CDR3, as DNA: TGTGCCTGGAGTGTACGGCTCGATGAAAAACTGTTTTTT. Its protein is CAWSVRLDEKLFF. Variable domain in full (rest from reference TRBV30 and TRBJ1-4): SQTIHQWPATLVQPVGSPLSLECTVEGTSNPNLYWYRQAAGRGLQLLFYSVGIGQISSEVPQNLSASRPQDRQFILSSKKLLLSDSGFYLCAWSVRLDEKLFFGSGTQLSVL.

The CDR3 sequence: CASSQGGRPQHF. Written as DNA, the CDR3 is TGTGCCAGCAGCCAGGGGGGGCGGCCCCAGCATTTT. This sequence joins TRBV9 and TRBJ1-5; 7 bases are a match to TRBD1. This CDR3 comprises 12 residues. In germline, CDR1 is SGDLS, CDR2 YYNGEE. The trim removed 4 bases at V and 9 bases at J, leaving 4 bases unmatched.

This chain links TRBV4-2 with TRBJ1-4; 8 bases agree with TRBD1. V gave up 3 bases and J gave up 6 bases; unmatched junction bases: 6. This CDR3 contains 15 residues. The germline gives CDR1 LGHNA, CDR2 YNFKEQ. CDR3 sequence: CASSHLQGEDEKLFF. The CDR3 nucleotides read TGTGCCAGCAGCCACCTACAGGGGGAAGATGAAAAACTGTTTTTT.

This clone appeared a single time. The chain recombines TRBV19 with TRBJ2-1; D might be TRBD1 (6 bases). The CDR3 runs 13 residues. V was cut by 6 bases and J by 9 bases, with 15 bases left in between. Germline V gene sequence: CDR1 LNHDA, CDR2 SQIVND (reference sequence). This CDR3 reads CASRGALEVEQFF. CDR3 sequence (DNA): TGTGCCAGTAGGGGGGCCCTTGAGGTTGAGCAGTTCTTC.

The genes are TRBV6-4 and TRBJ1-6, with D uncertain. The CDR3 has 13 residues. Trimming left V 2 bases short and J 7 bases short, with 6 bases between. Germline lookup yields CDR1 MRHNA and CDR2 SNTAGT. CDR3 sequence reads: CASSDVSNSPLHF. The DNA of the CDR3 is TGTGCCAGCAGTGACGTGTCCAATTCACCCCTCCACTTT.

The V call is TRBV4-1, the J call TRBJ1-5; TRBD1 matches at 8 bases. The CDR3 is 19 amino acids. V was clipped by 1 base and J by 1 base; unmatched bases: 12. The V gene's germline CDR1 is MGHRA and CDR2 YSYEKL. The CDR3 here is CASSQVLLRQGSSNQPQHF. The CDR3 DNA sequence: TGCGCCAGCAGCCAAGTCCTTTTACGACAGGGGAGCAGCAATCAGCCCCAGCATTTT.

The chain couples TRBV5-4 to TRBJ2-2; TRBD1 agrees at 7 bases. The CDR3 extends over 17 amino acids. V shed 4 bases and J 0 bases; nucleotides not matched to a gene: 9. From germline, CDR1 is SGHNT and CDR2 YYREEE (reference sequence). The CDR3 bases are TGTGCCAGCAGCCGTGGGACAGTACTTACGAACACCGGGGAGCTGTTTTTT. Translated, it gives CASSRGTVLTNTGELFF.

V is TRBV6-5 and J is TRBJ2-4; the D is unclear. Germline values: CDR1 MNHEY, CDR2 SVGAGI. The CDR3 is 14 residues long. Between the trimmed V and J ends, which lost 5 bases and 0 bases, there was a span of 8 bases. The CDR3 bases are TGTGCCAGCAGTACTCCTTTAGCCAAAAACATTCAGTACTTC. Translating gives CASSTPLAKNIQYF.

V and J are TRBV19 and TRBJ1-4; D unclear. V lost 1 base and J 1 base, leaving 10 bases between the germline ends. This CDR3 has 16 residues. CDR1 is LNHDA, CDR2 SQIVND, per germline (reference sequence). Here the CDR3 reads CASSIGGEGTNEKLFF. In DNA form, the CDR3 reads TGTGCCAGTAGTATAGGCGGGGAAGGAACTAATGAAAAACTGTTTTTT.

This clone was picked up a small number of times. The rearrangement joins TRBV4-2 to TRBJ1-5, with D maybe TRBD1 (6 bases). CDR3 length: 15 residues. The germline V gene encodes CDR1 LGHNA and CDR2 YNFKEQ. Trimming left V 2 bases short and J 4 bases short, with 12 bases between. The CDR3 region is CASSQRERGNQPQHF. As DNA, the CDR3 is TGTGCCAGCAGCCAAAGGGAAAGGGGGAATCAGCCCCAGCATTTT.

The chain employs TRBV4-1 and TRBJ1-1, with unresolved D. In germline, CDR1 is MGHRA, CDR2 YSYEKL. The CDR3 extends over 15 amino acids. V lost 3 bases and J 1 base, leaving 12 bases between the germline ends. CDR3 nucleotides: TGCGCCAGCAGCCACCCCCCAACGGGGAACACTGAAGCTTTCTTT. Encoded protein: CASSHPPTGNTEAFF.

The chain joins TRBV4-1 to TRBJ2-7, with D perhaps assigned TRBD1 or TRBD2 (5 bases each). This CDR3 contains 16 residues. The germline V gene encodes CDR1 MGHRA and CDR2 YSYEKL. V was cut by 0 bases and J by 2 bases, with 14 bases left in between. DNA for the CDR3: TGCGCCAGCAGCCAAGATGGGGGAGAGGGGACCTACGAGCAGTACTTC. Its translation: CASSQDGGEGTYEQYF.

The chain recombines TRBV5-1 with TRBJ2-3; D is possibly TRBD1 or TRBD2 (6 bases each). V lost 4 bases to trimming and J lost 2 bases, with 17 bases between them. Per germline, CDR1 SGHRS and CDR2 YFSETQ. The CDR3 is 16 amino acids. The CDR3 region is CASSGGRGADTDTQYF. The DNA for the CDR3 is TGCGCCAGCAGCGGGGGGCGGGGAGCGGACACAGATACGCAGTATTTT.